The source of this T cell receptor beta chain is a study of cytotoxic CD8 clonotypes in ibrutinib-treated CLL. About the study: Median treatment time before response sampling was 12 months, range 6 to 36. Sequencing produced an average of about 280,000 productive templates and 85,000 to 95,000 productive rearrangements per sample.

V lost 0 bases, J lost 0 bases, and 9 bases lay in between. The CDR3 runs to 15 residues. General observations from the study: On treatment, the uncommon public clonotypes contracted or remained stable. Baseline-level clonality went beyond age-matched healthy donors and moved in step with circulating CD8+ T-cell counts.

Concerning this clone itself: Its specificity is not known.

Clones were read by immunoSEQ multiplex PCR, and TCRdb kept only the in-frame ones, dropping some. Of about 140,000 clones listed, about 84% are singletons. V and J are TRBV23-1 and TRBJ2-7, with a tentative D call TRBD2 (5 bases). TRBV23-1 falls under the ORF class, with uncertain function. This receptor was identified in a human donor with chronic lymphocytic leukemia. Sequencing used PBMCs, obtained after 36 months of ibrutinib treatment. The DNA of the CDR3 is TGCGCCAGCAGTCAATCGTTCGGGATCTCCTACGAGCAGTACTTC. Amino acids: CASSQSFGISYEQYF.